The 31 T cell receptor beta chains below were found in one sample sequenced in a study of blood T cell repertoires in COVID-19. Assay used: immunoSEQ multiplex PCR; TCRdb lists only in-frame clones, some missing. The sample contains about 130,000 clones, around 86% of which appear only once. Material for sequencing was peripheral blood. These receptors came from a man in his sixties with acute or convalescent COVID-19.

The chain has TRBV28 and TRBJ2-7; D perhaps matches TRBD1 (6 bases). This CDR3 has 14 amino acids. Germline loops: CDR1 MDHEN, CDR2 SYDVKM. V lost 6 bases, J lost 2 bases, and 14 bases lay in between. CDR3 nucleotide sequence: TGTGCCAGCAGAGAGTGGGGGCCCACCTACGAGCAGTACTTC. Residues: CASREWGPTYEQYF.

The chain combines TRBV5-4 with TRBJ2-5; a weak D match, TRBD2 (6 bases). V lost 4 bases to trimming and J lost 2 bases, with 9 bases between them. The CDR3 length is 13 residues. Germline CDR1 SGHNT, CDR2 YYREEE (reference sequence). The CDR3 protein is CASSVGLQETQYF. DNA for the CDR3: TGTGCCAGCAGCGTGGGACTGCAAGAGACCCAGTACTTC.

V usage is TRBV7-3 and J usage is TRBJ1-2; D is unresolved. The germline V and J ends were trimmed by 5 bases and 3 bases, with 16 bases remaining between them. The CDR3 spans 15 residues. In germline, CDR1 is SGHTA, CDR2 FQGTGA. The CDR3 is CASSPRTGSHYGYTF. The CDR3, as DNA: TGTGCCAGCAGCCCCCGAACCGGGTCTCACTATGGCTACACCTTC.

A note on this clone: This sample also contains other DNA sequences that code for the same CDR3. CDR3 loop: CASSPVAGETQYF. In nucleotides, the CDR3 is TGTGCCAGCTCACCAGTAGCGGGAGAGACCCAGTACTTC. The gene calls are TRBV18 and TRBJ2-5; 7 nucleotides match TRBD2. Unmatched junction bases numbered 1, after V lost 2 bases and J lost 4 bases. The germline gives CDR1 KGHSH, CDR2 LQKENI. The CDR3 runs 13 residues.

This chain connects TRBV28 to TRBJ2-2, with 11 nucleotides matching TRBD1. Per the germline V gene, CDR1 is MDHEN and CDR2 is SYDVKM. V lost 2 bases and J lost 7; bases outside the gene matches: 9. This CDR3 is 17 amino acids long. CDR3 sequence: CASSLLGGTGGIGELFF. CDR3 DNA sequence: TGTGCCAGCAGTTTACTGGGGGGGACAGGGGGAATCGGGGAGCTGTTTTTT.

CDR3 DNA: TGTGCCAGCAGTGAAACGGGAGGTGTAAATGAGCAGTTCTTC. It yields the protein CASSETGGVNEQFF. V usage is TRBV6-1 and J usage is TRBJ2-1; 7 bases are a match to TRBD2. Germline trimming cut 2 bases from V and 7 bases from J; bases unmatched to any gene: 5. From germline, CDR1 is MNHNS and CDR2 SASEGT. The CDR3 covers 14 residues.

V and J are TRBV28 and TRBJ1-1; the match to TRBD1 covers 8 bases. Germline lookup yields CDR1 MDHEN and CDR2 SYDVKM. This CDR3 region has 14 residues. Trimming removed 5 bases from V and 6 bases from J; junction bases left unmatched: 8. Here the CDR3 DNA reads TGTGCCAGCAGTAAGGGCAGGGGGCATGCTGAAGCTTTCTTT. Translating it yields CASSKGRGHAEAFF.

The chain carries TRBV29-1 and TRBJ2-7; D not resolved. V was shortened by 7 bases and J by 2 bases, with 15 bases between the two germline ends. CDR1 and CDR2 (germline): SQVTM, ANQGSEA. This CDR3 has 13 amino acids. The CDR3 reads CSARELSTYEQYF. As DNA, the CDR3 is TGCAGCGCCCGCGAGCTCTCCACCTACGAGCAGTACTTC.

V and J are TRBV10-3 and TRBJ1-1; TRBD1 aligns across 7 bases. CDR3 length equals 14 residues. Looked up from germline, CDR1 is ENHRY and CDR2 is SYGVKD. The V segment lost 0 bases and the J segment 5 bases; nucleotides outside the gene matches: 3. The CDR3 region is CAISESAGGTEAFF. CDR3 sequence (DNA): TGTGCCATCAGTGAGTCGGCAGGGGGAACTGAAGCTTTCTTT.

This rearrangement joins TRBV12-3 or TRBV12-4 to TRBJ1-2, with a weak D call TRBD1 (6 bases). The CDR3 runs 13 residues. V was cut by 10 bases and J by 6 bases, with 18 bases left in between. The CDR3 DNA reads as TGTGCCATCGCTCAAGGACAGCGAGATGGCTACACCTTC. As protein: CAIAQGQRDGYTF.

This clone was counted a few times. The V gene is TRBV27, the J gene TRBJ2-5; D not resolved. The CDR3 runs to 14 residues. V gave up 5 bases and J gave up 1 base, with 11 bases separating them. Germline loops: CDR1 MNHEY, CDR2 SMNVEV (reference sequence). The CDR3: CASSRGSPQETQYF. The DNA of the CDR3 is TGTGCCAGCAGTCGCGGATCCCCCCAAGAGACCCAGTACTTC.

V usage is TRBV6-5 and J usage is TRBJ1-2, with D possibly being TRBD1 (6 bases). The V end lost 7 bases, the J end lost 8 bases, and 20 bases lay between the germline ends. The CDR3 has 14 residues. Per the germline V gene, CDR1 is MNHEY and CDR2 is SVGAGI. The CDR3 DNA is TGTGCCAGCACTCAAAATCAGGGGTCCTTCGGCTACACCTTC. It yields the protein CASTQNQGSFGYTF.

This chain connects TRBV12-3 or TRBV12-4 to TRBJ1-5, with D hard to call. The CDR3 runs 12 residues. Deletions cut 6 bases from V and 4 bases from J, with 7 bases between. The CDR3 DNA is TGTGCCAGCAGCCCTACGAATCAGCCCCAGCATTTT. Its protein product is CASSPTNQPQHF.

The chain links TRBV27 to TRBJ1-1; TRBD1 might be the D (6 bases). V was pared by 7 bases and J by 0 bases, with 18 bases between. The CDR3 covers 16 residues. Germline-derived CDR1 and CDR2 are MNHEY and SMNVEV (reference sequence). CDR3 amino acids: CASTTSGGRMNTEAFF. The DNA for the CDR3 is TGTGCCAGCACTACATCGGGGGGCAGGATGAACACTGAAGCTTTCTTT.

V is TRBV19 and J is TRBJ1-5; D is uncertain. V lost 5 bases to trimming and J lost 0 bases, with 20 bases between them. Per germline, CDR1 LNHDA and CDR2 SQIVND (reference sequence). The CDR3 runs 18 residues. The CDR3 sequence: CASSPERSSLYSNQPQHF. Here the CDR3 DNA reads TGTGCCAGTAGTCCAGAAAGATCTAGCCTGTATAGCAATCAGCCCCAGCATTTT. Based on the CDR3 plus reference TRBV19 and TRBJ1-5, the full variable domain is DGGITQSPKYLFRKEGQNVTLSCEQNLNHDAMYWYRQDPGQGLRLIYYSQIVNDFQKGDIAEGYSVSREKKESFPLTVTSAQKNPTAFYLCASSPERSSLYSNQPQHFGDGTRLSIL.

The chain combines TRBV29-1 with TRBJ1-4; D is unresolved. Germline V CDR1 and CDR2: SQVTM, ANQGSEA. V gave up 4 bases and J gave up 13 bases, with 13 bases separating them. This CDR3 region has 11 residues. The CDR3 DNA reads as TGCAGCGTTGGGGAGGGAATCGGACTGTTTTTT. Protein product: CSVGEGIGLFF.

The rearrangement links TRBV18 to TRBJ1-5; D gene unclear. V was trimmed by 5 bases and J by 4 bases, leaving 15 bases between them. Germline V gene lookup returns CDR1 KGHSH and CDR2 LQKENI. The CDR3 totals 15 residues. The DNA for the CDR3 is TGTGCCAGCTCAATCGGACGGGGTCTGAATCAGCCCCAGCATTTT. It codes for CASSIGRGLNQPQHF.

This chain links TRBV5-1 with TRBJ2-1; 12 bases line up with TRBD2. There are 14 residues in the CDR3. The V and J ends lost 0 bases and 13 bases, in that order; junction bases with no gene match: 5. Per germline, CDR1 SGHRS and CDR2 YFSETQ. The CDR3 here is CASSLALAGGFQFF. The CDR3 DNA reads as TGCGCCAGCAGCTTGGCGCTAGCGGGAGGGTTTCAGTTCTTC.

This clone has only a few counts. The chain recombines TRBV6-5 with TRBJ2-7; TRBD2 is a possible D gene (6 bases). The CDR3 has 15 residues. CDR1 MNHEY and CDR2 SVGAGI come from the germline V gene. Trimming stripped 6 bases from V and 4 bases from J, with 19 bases between. The CDR3 region is CASSTPGEIGYEQYF. The CDR3 region has the DNA TGTGCCAGCAGCACACCGGGGGAAATCGGGTACGAGCAGTACTTC.

The V and J genes are TRBV5-1 and TRBJ2-2, with TRBD2 as a possible D gene (6 bases). V was cut by 2 bases and J by 7 bases, with 9 bases left in between. The CDR3 spans 13 residues. Germline CDR1 is SGHRS and CDR2 is YFSETQ. CDR3 region: CASSFGGGGELFF. CDR3 in DNA: TGCGCCAGCAGCTTTGGGGGAGGCGGGGAGCTGTTTTTT.

This clone was recorded only once. V is TRBV6-5 and J is TRBJ2-7; 8 positions match TRBD1. Losses at the gene ends were 5 bases for V and 0 bases for J; bases not matched to a gene: 0. The CDR3 sequence is 13 residues long. CDR1 and CDR2 (germline): MNHEY, SVGAGI. The CDR3 spells CASSTGGSYEQYF. The CDR3 coding sequence is TGTGCCAGCAGTACAGGGGGCTCCTACGAGCAGTACTTC.

The rearrangement links TRBV7-9 to TRBJ2-7, with TRBD2 identical over 7 bases. The CDR3 runs 16 residues. V trimming: 8 bases; J trimming: 0 bases; junction bases outside the gene matches: 13. Germline-derived CDR1 and CDR2 are SEHNR and FQNEAQ (reference sequence). CDR3 nucleotide sequence: TGTGCCAGCGGGGGGTATAGCGGGTCTACCTCCTACGAGCAGTACTTC. This codes for CASGGYSGSTSYEQYF. The full variable domain, its missing parts supplied by reference TRBV7-9 and TRBJ2-7, is DTGVSQNPRHKITKRGQNVTFRCDPISEHNRLYWYRQTLGQGPEFLTYFQNEAQLEKSRLLSDRFSAERPKGSFSTLEIQRTEQGDSAMYLCASGGYSGSTSYEQYFGPGTRLTVT.

The chain employs TRBV5-1 and TRBJ2-2, with D perhaps TRBD1 (6 bases). Trimming stripped 5 bases from V and 2 bases from J, with 10 bases between. This CDR3 comprises 14 residues. Germline lookup yields CDR1 SGHRS and CDR2 YFSETQ. The CDR3 bases are TGCGCCAGCAGTAAACAGGGAAACACCGGGGAGCTGTTTTTT. Amino acid sequence: CASSKQGNTGELFF.

Notes on this clone: Other DNA sequences in the sample encode the same CDR3. This chain links TRBV5-1 with TRBJ2-5; a possible D gene is TRBD1 (6 bases). This CDR3 has 14 amino acids. Germline values: CDR1 SGHRS, CDR2 YFSETQ. The V and J ends lost 0 bases and 4 bases respectively, with 10 bases between them. The CDR3 protein is CASSLEGVGETQYF. The CDR3 region has the DNA TGCGCCAGCAGCTTGGAGGGGGTTGGAGAGACCCAGTACTTC.

This chain connects TRBV4-1 to TRBJ2-3, with D possibly being TRBD2 (5 bases). The germline V and J ends were trimmed by 0 bases and 2 bases, with 15 bases remaining between them. Germline assignment: CDR1 MGHRA and CDR2 YSYEKL. The length of the CDR3 is 17 residues. The CDR3 nucleotides are TGCGCCAGCAGCCAAGATCGGAACACGGGATTCACAGATACGCAGTATTTT. As protein: CASSQDRNTGFTDTQYF.

This clone appeared a few times. The J gene is TRBJ2-1, the V gene TRBV5-1, with 13 bases lining up with TRBD2. The V segment lost 4 bases and the J segment 0 bases; nucleotides outside the gene matches: 16. This CDR3 has 21 amino acids. Germline CDR1 and CDR2: SGHRS and YFSETQ. CDR3 sequence: CASSPTTSGRLDPSSYNEQFF. The CDR3 region has the DNA TGCGCCAGCAGCCCAACGACTAGCGGGAGGTTAGACCCTAGCTCCTACAATGAGCAGTTCTTC.

CDR3 loop: CASSLETGGSNQPQHF. The CDR3 DNA follows: TGTGCCAGCAGCTTAGAAACGGGGGGTAGCAATCAGCCCCAGCATTTT. The chain joins TRBV7-6 to TRBJ1-5, with D possibly TRBD1 on 5 matching bases. V lost 1 base, J lost 0 bases, and 10 bases lay in between. Germline V gene lookup returns CDR1 SGHVS and CDR2 FNYEAQ. CDR3 size: 16 residues.

The rearrangement links TRBV28 to TRBJ2-7; 8 bases are a match to TRBD1. Per the germline V gene, CDR1 is MDHEN and CDR2 is SYDVKM. CDR3 length: 14 amino acids. V lost 3 bases, J lost 3 bases, and 4 bases stayed unmatched. The CDR3 region has the DNA TGTGCCAGCAGTTTGGTGGACAGGGTCTACGAGCAGTACTTC. Translating it yields CASSLVDRVYEQYF.

This clone was recorded a few times. In the same sample, other DNA sequences code for this CDR3. The V and J genes are TRBV7-3 and TRBJ2-2; D call uncertain. The germline CDR1 and CDR2 sequences are SGHTA and FQGTGA. The CDR3 has 13 residues. With 5 bases removed from V and 1 base from J, the gap between germline ends came to 5 bases. The CDR3 sequence is CASSPKNTGELFF. CDR3 DNA: TGTGCCAGCAGCCCCAAGAACACCGGGGAGCTGTTTTTT.

V and J are TRBV3-1 (or the pseudogene TRBV3-2) and TRBJ1-3; D gene unclear. This CDR3 region has 12 residues. CDR1 and CDR2 (germline): LGHDT, YNNKEL (reference sequence). V dropped 4 bases and J dropped 4 bases, with 5 bases sitting between them. The CDR3 loop is CASSPVGNTIYF. The CDR3 region has the DNA TGTGCCAGCAGCCCAGTCGGAAACACCATATATTTT.

This chain uses TRBV29-1 with TRBJ2-5; D perhaps matches TRBD1 (7 bases). V lost 7 bases, J lost 7 bases, and 16 bases lay in between. Germline lookup yields CDR1 SQVTM and CDR2 ANQGSEA. The CDR3 consists of 12 residues. CDR3 DNA: TGCAGCGCCCTCCGACAGGGAGGGACCCAGTACTTC. It encodes CSALRQGGTQYF.